Presented here are 5 T cell receptor beta chains from one specimen sequenced in a study of vaccination and CD4 T cells after COVID-19. With the Oncomine TCR Beta short-read assay, DNA from cultured CD4+ T cells was sequenced. TCRdb fed the PCR reads into MiXCR, producing one record per CDR3 protein. The sample yields about 6,600 distinct CDR3 sequences, around half seen once. This sample's treatment: approximately nine-day PBMC culture with coronavirus spike peptide pools or control peptides (ViraFEST assay). The unexposed donor's CD4+ T cells were collected before the COVID-19 pandemic (2011-2018). Their antigen targets remain unknown. The specimen was CD4+ T cells from blood, cultured in vitro. Receptors were obtained from a human donor in good health.

The chain couples TRBV27 to TRBJ1-1; the D is unclear. This CDR3 region has 14 residues. Germline-derived CDR1 and CDR2 are MNHEY and SMNVEV (reference sequence). Trimming cost V 2 bases and J 1 base, with 8 bases left between them. CDR3 protein: CASSLLNRNTEAFF. In DNA form, the CDR3 reads TGTGCCAGCAGTTTACTTAACAGGAACACTGAAGCTTTCTTT.

V gene TRBV7-6 combines with J gene TRBJ2-7; D is uncertain. The length of the CDR3 is 14 residues. V lost 5 bases to trimming and J lost 2 bases, with 13 bases between them. The germline V gene has CDR1 SGHVS and CDR2 FNYEAQ. The DNA for the CDR3 is TGTGCCAGCAGCCGATGGCCAGCTACCTACGAGCAGTACTTC. Translated: CASSRWPATYEQYF.

Only a few counts were recorded for this clonotype. This chain connects TRBV5-6 to TRBJ1-2; D is unresolved. The CDR3 spans 12 residues. The V end lost 4 bases, the J end lost 2 bases, and 6 bases lay between the germline ends. The germline V gene encodes CDR1 SGHDT and CDR2 YYEEEE. The CDR3 here is CASSTDNYGYTF. The CDR3 DNA reads as TGTGCCAGCAGCACTGACAACTATGGCTACACCTTC.

The gene calls are TRBV6-5 and TRBJ2-3; a weak D match, TRBD1 (5 bases). Germline loops: CDR1 MNHEY, CDR2 SVGAGI. The length of the CDR3 is 14 residues. The ends were cut back, 2 bases at V and 1 base at J, with 7 bases in the middle. DNA of the CDR3: TGTGCCAGCAGTTACGGGGCCGGCACAGATACGCAGTATTTT. Protein: CASSYGAGTDTQYF.

The sample holds a few counts of this clonotype. J is TRBJ1-1 and V is TRBV6-5; 8 bases fit TRBD1. The CDR3 has 15 residues. Germline values: CDR1 MNHEY, CDR2 SVGAGI. V dropped 2 bases and J dropped 3; count of bases not matched to a gene: 5. The CDR3 DNA follows: TGTGCCAGCAGTTACCAGGGGGCGGGGGACACTGAAGCTTTCTTT. Protein sequence: CASSYQGAGDTEAFF.